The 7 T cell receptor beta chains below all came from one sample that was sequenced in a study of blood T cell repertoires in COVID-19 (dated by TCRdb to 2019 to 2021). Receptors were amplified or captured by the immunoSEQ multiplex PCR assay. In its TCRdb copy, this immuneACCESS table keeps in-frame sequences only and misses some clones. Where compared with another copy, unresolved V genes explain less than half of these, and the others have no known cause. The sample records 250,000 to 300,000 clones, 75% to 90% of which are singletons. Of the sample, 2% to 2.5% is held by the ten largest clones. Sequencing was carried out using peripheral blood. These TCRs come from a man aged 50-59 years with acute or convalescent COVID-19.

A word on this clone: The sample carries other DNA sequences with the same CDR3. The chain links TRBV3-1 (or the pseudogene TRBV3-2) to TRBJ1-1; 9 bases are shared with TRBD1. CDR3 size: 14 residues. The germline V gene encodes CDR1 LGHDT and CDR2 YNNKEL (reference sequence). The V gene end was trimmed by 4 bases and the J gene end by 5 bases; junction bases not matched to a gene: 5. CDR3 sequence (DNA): TGTGCCAGCAGCCTGGGACAGGGTGGGACTGAAGCTTTCTTT. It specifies CASSLGQGGTEAFF.

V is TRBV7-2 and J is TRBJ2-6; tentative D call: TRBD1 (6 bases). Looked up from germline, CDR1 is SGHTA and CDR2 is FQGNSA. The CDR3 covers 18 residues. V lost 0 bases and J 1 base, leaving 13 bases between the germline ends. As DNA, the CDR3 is TGTGCCAGCAGCTTAGCTGGGGGCATATTTTCTGGGGCCAACGTCCTGACTTTC. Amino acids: CASSLAGGIFSGANVLTF.

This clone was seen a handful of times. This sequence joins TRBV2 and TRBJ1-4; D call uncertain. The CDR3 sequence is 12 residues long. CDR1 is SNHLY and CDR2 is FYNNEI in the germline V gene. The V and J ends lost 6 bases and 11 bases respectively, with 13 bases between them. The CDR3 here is CASRAEGRKLFF. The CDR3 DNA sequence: TGTGCCAGCAGGGCGGAAGGGAGGAAACTGTTTTTT.

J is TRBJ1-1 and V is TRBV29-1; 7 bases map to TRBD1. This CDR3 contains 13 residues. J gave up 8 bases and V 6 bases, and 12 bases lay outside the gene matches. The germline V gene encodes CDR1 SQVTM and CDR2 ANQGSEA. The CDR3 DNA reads TGCAGCGTCGGGTCTTACAGGGGCAACGAAGCTTTCTTT. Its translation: CSVGSYRGNEAFF.

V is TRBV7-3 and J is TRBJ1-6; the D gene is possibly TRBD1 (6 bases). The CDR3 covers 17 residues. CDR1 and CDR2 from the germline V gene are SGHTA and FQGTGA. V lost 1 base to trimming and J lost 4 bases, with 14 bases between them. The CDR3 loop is CASSLIGGVGYNSPLHF. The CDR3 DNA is TGTGCCAGCAGCTTAATAGGGGGGGTAGGGTATAATTCACCCCTCCACTTT.

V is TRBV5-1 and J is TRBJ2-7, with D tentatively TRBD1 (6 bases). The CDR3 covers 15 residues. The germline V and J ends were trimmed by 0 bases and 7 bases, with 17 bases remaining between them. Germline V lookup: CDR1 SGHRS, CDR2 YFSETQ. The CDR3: CASSLDPQGMGEQYF. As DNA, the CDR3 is TGCGCCAGCAGCTTGGATCCCCAGGGGATGGGGGAGCAGTACTTC.

The chain's CDR3 is CAWSVMTGVTYEQYF. The CDR3 DNA reads TGTGCCTGGAGTGTGATGACAGGGGTTACCTACGAGCAGTACTTC. This chain uses TRBV30 with TRBJ2-7; TRBD1 aligns across 8 bases. Germline CDR1 reads GTSNPN; CDR2 reads SVGIG (reference sequence). The CDR3 covers 15 residues. The V and J ends lost 0 bases and 2 bases, in that order; junction bases with no gene match: 6.